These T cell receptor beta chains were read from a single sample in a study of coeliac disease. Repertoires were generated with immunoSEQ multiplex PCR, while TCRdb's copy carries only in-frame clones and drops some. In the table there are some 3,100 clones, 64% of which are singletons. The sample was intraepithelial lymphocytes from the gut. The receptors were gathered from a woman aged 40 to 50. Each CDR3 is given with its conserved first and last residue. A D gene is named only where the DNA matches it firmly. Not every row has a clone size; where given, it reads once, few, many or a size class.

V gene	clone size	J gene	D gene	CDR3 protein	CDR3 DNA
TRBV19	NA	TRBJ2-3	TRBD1	CASSAGTGSVAQYF	TGTGCCAGTAGTGCCGGGACAGGCAGTGTGGCGCAGTATTTT
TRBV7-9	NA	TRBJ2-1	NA	CASSLTLGSYNEQFF	TGTGCCAGCAGCTTAACCCTCGGCTCCTACAATGAGCAGTTCTTC
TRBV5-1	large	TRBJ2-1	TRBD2	CASSWGSGRPFNEQFF	TGCGCCAGCAGCTGGGGTAGCGGGAGACCCTTTAATGAGCAGTTCTTC
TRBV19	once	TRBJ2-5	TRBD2	CASSTRLGSGAQETQYF	TGTGCCAGTAGTACCCGACTTGGGAGCGGGGCCCAAGAGACCCAGTACTTC
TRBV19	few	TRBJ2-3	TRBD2	CASSIAGGTPDTQYF	TGTGCCAGTAGTATAGCGGGAGGGACCCCAGATACGCAGTATTTT
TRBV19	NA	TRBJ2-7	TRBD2	CASSIGAGVFNEQYF	TGTGCCAGTAGTATAGGAGCGGGAGTATTCAACGAGCAGTACTTC
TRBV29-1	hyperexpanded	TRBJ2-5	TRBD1	CSVEEGQGEETQYF	TGCAGCGTTGAAGAAGGACAGGGGGAAGAGACCCAGTACTTC
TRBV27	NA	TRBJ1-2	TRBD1	CASSWTGWGYGYTF	TGTGCCAGCAGTTGGACAGGGTGGGGCTATGGCTACACCTTC
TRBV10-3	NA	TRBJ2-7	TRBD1	CAIRGQGVGYEQYF	TGTGCCATCAGGGGACAGGGGGTCGGCTACGAGCAGTACTTC
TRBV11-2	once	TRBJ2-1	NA	CASSLAAFQGNEQFF	TGTGCCAGCAGCTTAGCTGCCTTCCAGGGCAATGAGCAGTTCTTC
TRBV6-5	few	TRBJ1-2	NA	CAISSGTLGGGYTF	TGTGCCATATCAAGCGGGACTCTAGGGGGTGGCTACACCTTC
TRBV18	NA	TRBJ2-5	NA	CASSPGGLETQYF	TGTGCCAGCTCACCAGGGGGACTAGAGACCCAGTACTTC
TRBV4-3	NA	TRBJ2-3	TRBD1	CASSQFRDRVTDTQYF	TGCGCCAGCAGCCAATTTAGGGACAGGGTAACAGATACGCAGTATTTT
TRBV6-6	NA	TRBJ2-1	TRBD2	CASTQGLAGVLFF	TGTGCCAGCACTCAGGGACTAGCGGGGGTACTGTTCTTC
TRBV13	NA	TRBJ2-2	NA	CASSSRIKRVGELFF	TGTGCCAGCAGCTCAAGAATCAAGAGGGTCGGGGAGCTGTTTTTT
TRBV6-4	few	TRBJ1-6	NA	CASRGGRTSSYNSPLHF	TGTGCCAGCAGGGGGGGACGGACCAGCTCCTATAATTCACCCCTCCACTTT
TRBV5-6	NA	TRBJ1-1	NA	CASSLEHRNTEAFF	TGTGCCAGCAGCTTGGAACACCGGAACACTGAAGCTTTCTTT
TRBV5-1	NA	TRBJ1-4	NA	CASSQDSDEKLFF	TGCGCCAGCAGCCAAGATAGCGATGAAAAACTGTTTTTT
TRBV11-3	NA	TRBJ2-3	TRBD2	CASSQTSGSHDTQYF	TGTGCCAGCAGCCAGACTAGCGGGAGCCACGATACGCAGTATTTT
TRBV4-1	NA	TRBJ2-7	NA	CASSQLFLPAYEQYF	TGCGCCAGCAGCCAGTTGTTTCTTCCCGCCTACGAGCAGTACTTC
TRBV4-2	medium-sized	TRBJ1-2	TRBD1	CASSPGDRRGYGYTF	TGTGCCAGCAGCCCTGGGGACAGGCGAGGCTATGGCTACACCTTC
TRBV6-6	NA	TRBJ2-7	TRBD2	CASRSGVTYEQYF	TGTGCCAGCAGAAGCGGGGTAACCTACGAGCAGTACTTC
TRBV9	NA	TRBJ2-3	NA	CASSTQSSGTDTQYF	TGTGCCAGCAGCACTCAAAGTAGCGGCACAGATACGCAGTATTTT
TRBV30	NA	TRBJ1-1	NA	CAWRTENTEAFF	TGTGCCTGGAGGACAGAGAACACTGAAGCTTTCTTT
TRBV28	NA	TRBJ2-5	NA	CASSSFDSTETQYF	TGTGCCAGCAGTTCCTTCGATAGCACGGAGACCCAGTACTTC
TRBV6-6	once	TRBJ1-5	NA	CASRQGNQPQHF	TGTGCCAGCAGACAGGGCAATCAGCCCCAGCATTTT
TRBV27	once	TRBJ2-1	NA	CASTPIGRGQGNEQFF	TGTGCCAGCACCCCAATAGGAAGGGGCCAAGGTAATGAGCAGTTCTTC
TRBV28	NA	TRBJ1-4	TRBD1	CASRRTGPPEKLFF	TGTGCCAGCAGGAGGACAGGCCCCCCAGAAAAACTGTTTTTT
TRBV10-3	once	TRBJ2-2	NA	CATSVDPGGTGELFF	TGTGCCACCTCGGTGGACCCCGGGGGCACCGGGGAGCTGTTTTTT
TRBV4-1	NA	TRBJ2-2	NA	CASSQDRVFGTGELFF	TGCGCCAGCAGCCAAGACAGGGTATTCGGCACCGGGGAGCTGTTTTTT
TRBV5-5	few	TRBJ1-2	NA	CASSFNRGARRDGYTF	TGTGCCAGCAGCTTCAACCGGGGGGCAAGGCGGGATGGCTACACCTTC
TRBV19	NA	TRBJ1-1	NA	CASSIGGGNTEAFF	TGTGCCAGTAGTATCGGGGGGGGGAACACTGAAGCTTTCTTT
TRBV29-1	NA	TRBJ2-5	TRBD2	CSVPNSRLAVQETQYF	TGCAGCGTTCCAAACTCTCGACTAGCGGTACAAGAGACCCAGTACTTC
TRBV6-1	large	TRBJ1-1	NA	CASSEWGGGGEAFF	TGTGCCAGCAGTGAATGGGGAGGCGGGGGTGAAGCTTTCTTT
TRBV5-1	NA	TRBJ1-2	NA	CASSLWGGAGYGYTF	TGCGCCAGCAGCTTGTGGGGGGGCGCCGGCTATGGCTACACCTTC
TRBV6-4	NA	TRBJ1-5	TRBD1	CASSVEQGGVNQPQHF	TGTGCCAGCAGTGTCGAACAGGGGGGGGTGAATCAGCCCCAGCATTTT
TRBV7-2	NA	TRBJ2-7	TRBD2	CASSLRGEREGYEQYF	TGTGCCAGCAGCCTTCGGGGAGAGCGGGAAGGCTACGAGCAGTACTTC
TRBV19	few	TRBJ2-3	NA	CASSIGGGTSTDTQYF	TGTGCCAGTAGTATAGGAGGCGGTACTAGCACAGATACGCAGTATTTT